The next 30 T cell receptor beta chains were all read from a single sample in a study of technical replicates of blood from a handful of donors. Sequenced by immunoSEQ multiplex PCR; TCRdb stores in-frame clones only, minus some. The sample shows around 68,000 clones, 95% to 98% of them seen only once. Sequences were obtained from T cells isolated from PBMCs. The receptor set was obtained from a human donor in good health.

The CDR3 DNA follows: TGTGCCGCCATTGACAGGGGAAGAACTGAAGCTTTCTTT. Its protein product is CAAIDRGRTEAFF. This chain connects TRBV10-3 to TRBJ1-1, with 8 bases that match TRBD1. V was pared by 11 bases and J by 5 bases, with 10 bases of the junction left unmatched. This CDR3 has 13 residues. Germline CDR1 is ENHRY and CDR2 is SYGVKD.

This clone was recorded only once. The chain recombines TRBV30 with TRBJ1-5; 7 bases match TRBD1. From germline, CDR1 is GTSNPN and CDR2 SVGIG (reference sequence). V shed 5 bases, J shed 5 bases, and the junction held 6 bases outside the gene matches. The CDR3 contains 13 residues. The DNA of the CDR3 is TGTGCCTGGGGGAACAGGGGAGATCAGCCCCAGCATTTT. This codes for CAWGNRGDQPQHF.

This clone was seen just once. V usage is TRBV2 and J usage is TRBJ2-5; maybe TRBD2 (7 bases). Germline lookup yields CDR1 SNHLY and CDR2 FYNNEI. The CDR3 length is 20 residues. V shed 6 bases and J shed 5 bases, with 34 bases lying between them. The CDR3 reads CASRGFPSEVGGRLRETQYF. The CDR3 region has the DNA TGTGCCAGCAGAGGATTCCCAAGCGAGGTGGGGGGGCGGTTGAGGGAGACCCAGTACTTC.

The J gene is TRBJ2-7, the V gene TRBV18; D not certain. There are 12 residues in the CDR3. Germline values: CDR1 KGHSH, CDR2 LQKENI. V was shortened by 4 bases and J by 4 bases, with 8 bases between the two germline ends. This CDR3 reads CASSLDKYEQYF. In nucleotides, the CDR3 is TGTGCCAGCTCACTCGACAAATACGAGCAGTACTTC.

This clone is a singleton in its sample. This chain uses TRBV7-2 with TRBJ2-1; perhaps TRBD2 as D (5 bases). V was trimmed by 5 bases and J by 3 bases, leaving 11 bases between them. The germline gives CDR1 SGHTA, CDR2 FQGNSA. The length of the CDR3 is 14 residues. The CDR3 sequence: CASSPQRDYNEQFF. The CDR3 coding sequence is TGTGCCAGCAGCCCCCAGAGGGACTACAATGAGCAGTTCTTC. Variable domain in full (rest from reference TRBV7-2 and TRBJ2-1): GAGVSQSPSNKVTEKGKDVELRCDPISGHTALYWYRQSLGQGLEFLIYFQGNSAPDKSGLPSDRFSAERTGGSVSTLTIQRTQQEDSAVYLCASSPQRDYNEQFFGPGTRLTVL.

The CDR3 DNA sequence: TGTGCCTGGAGTGCCCTAGGCGGGAACGGTCTGGAGACCCAGTACTTC. The encoded protein is CAWSALGGNGLETQYF. The V gene is TRBV30, the J gene TRBJ2-5, with D perhaps matching TRBD2 (6 bases). The V and J ends lost 1 base and 5 bases respectively, with 20 bases between them. The CDR3 extends over 16 amino acids. Looked up from germline, CDR1 is GTSNPN and CDR2 is SVGIG (reference sequence). The full variable domain, completed using reference TRBV30 and TRBJ2-5, is SQTIHQWPATLVQPVGSPLSLECTVEGTSNPNLYWYRQAAGRGLQLLFYSVGIGQISSEVPQNLSASRPQDRQFILSSKKLLLSDSGFYLCAWSALGGNGLETQYFGPGTRLLVL.

This chain connects TRBV6-1 to TRBJ2-7; TRBD2 aligns across 11 bases. This CDR3 is built from 15 residues. Germline-derived CDR1 and CDR2 are MNHNS and SASEGT. The ends lost 6 bases at V and 6 bases at J; junction bases unmatched: 10. For the CDR3, the DNA is TGTGCCAGCAGGGTTGGTAGCGGGAGGGGCAGCGAGCAGTACTTC. Residues: CASRVGSGRGSEQYF.

The genes are TRBV7-6 and TRBJ2-1; 16 nucleotides line up with TRBD2. CDR1 and CDR2 (germline): SGHVS, FNYEAQ. The trim removed 10 bases at V and 1 base at J, leaving 13 bases unmatched. This CDR3 has 19 residues. This CDR3 is CAISGGLAGGLLSYNEQFF. The CDR3, as DNA: TGTGCCATAAGTGGGGGACTAGCGGGAGGGTTGTTATCCTACAATGAGCAGTTCTTC.

CDR3 nucleotide sequence: TGTGCCATCGGCCGGGACAGGGGGGGCGAGCAGTACTTC. Translated: CAIGRDRGGEQYF. This chain connects TRBV28 to TRBJ2-7, with TRBD1 matching 11 bases. CDR3 length: 13 amino acids. Germline CDR1 MDHEN, CDR2 SYDVKM. V shed 10 bases and J 6 bases; nucleotides not matched to a gene: 8.

In this sample, this clone turned up once. The CDR3 protein is CASNPRGARVQPQHF. In DNA form, the CDR3 reads TGTGCCAGCAACCCCAGGGGGGCTCGGGTTCAGCCCCAGCATTTT. The chain combines TRBV28 with TRBJ1-5, with 7 positions matching TRBD1. Germline lookup yields CDR1 MDHEN and CDR2 SYDVKM. The CDR3 length is 15 residues. After removal of 7 bases from V and 6 bases from J, the junction contained 12 bases not matched to a gene.

This rearrangement joins TRBV2 to TRBJ2-5, with D possibly TRBD2 on 6 matching bases. V was pared by 1 base and J by 5 bases, with 8 bases between. The CDR3 consists of 13 residues. Germline V gives CDR1 SNHLY, CDR2 FYNNEI. CDR3 nucleotides: TGTGCCAGCAGTGAAGAACTAGCTGAGACCCAGTACTTC. It codes for CASSEELAETQYF.

With respect to this clone: Compared with germline, one end of the junction differs, possibly owing to a read error. The chain couples TRBV30 to TRBJ2-3; 8 nucleotides align to TRBD1. This CDR3 contains 13 residues. The V gene's germline CDR1 is GTSNPN and CDR2 SVGIG (reference sequence). The CDR3 sequence is CAWSQSRDRWIIF. For the CDR3, the DNA is TGTGCCTGGAGTCAAAGCCGGGACAGGTGGATTATTTTT.

The CDR3 is CASSASGQGTTEAFF. The CDR3, as DNA: TGTGCCAGCAGCGCCTCGGGACAGGGCACCACTGAAGCTTTCTTT. The V call is TRBV9, the J call TRBJ1-1; 9 bases agree with TRBD1. CDR1 is SGDLS, CDR2 YYNGEE, per germline. The J segment lost 4 bases and the V segment lost 3 bases, leaving 7 bases of the junction unmatched. The CDR3 is made up of 15 amino acids. Based on the CDR3 plus reference TRBV9 and TRBJ1-1, the full variable domain is DSGVTQTPKHLITATGQRVTLRCSPRSGDLSVYWYQQSLDQGLQFLIQYYNGEERAKGNILERFSAQQFPDLHSELNLSSLELGDSALYFCASSASGQGTTEAFFGQGTRLTVV.

The gene calls are TRBV29-1 and TRBJ2-1; D uncertain. Germline values: CDR1 SQVTM, CDR2 ANQGSEA. V dropped 4 bases and J dropped 0 bases, with 7 bases sitting between them. The CDR3 loop spans 13 amino acids. The CDR3 sequence is CSVGERSYNEQFF. The CDR3 region has the DNA TGCAGCGTTGGAGAGCGCTCCTACAATGAGCAGTTCTTC.

The genes are TRBV4-2 and TRBJ2-7, with 9 nucleotides matching TRBD1. The CDR3 sequence is 17 residues long. The trim removed 3 bases at V and 4 bases at J, leaving 13 bases unmatched. Germline V gene lookup returns CDR1 LGHNA and CDR2 YNFKEQ. The CDR3 sequence is CASSQATHGTGIYEQYF. In nucleotides, the CDR3 is TGTGCCAGCAGCCAGGCGACGCACGGGACAGGGATTTACGAGCAGTACTTC.

V and J are TRBV2 and TRBJ2-5, with TRBD2 as a possible D gene (6 bases). With 7 bases removed from V and 6 bases from J, the gap between germline ends came to 18 bases. From germline, CDR1 is SNHLY and CDR2 FYNNEI. CDR3 length: 14 amino acids. The chain's CDR3 is CASTLLRDLKTQYF. CDR3 DNA sequence: TGTGCCAGCACCCTCCTCCGGGACTTAAAGACCCAGTACTTC.

The chain employs TRBV6-5 and TRBJ1-4; possibly TRBD1 for D (6 bases). Germline loops: CDR1 MNHEY, CDR2 SVGAGI. Trimming took 7 bases from V and 8 from J, leaving 14 bases between them. The CDR3 covers 13 residues. CDR3 sequence reads: CASKLTGGEKLFF. CDR3 DNA sequence: TGTGCCAGCAAGTTGACAGGAGGCGAAAAACTGTTTTTT.

The rearrangement uses TRBV6-6 and TRBJ1-2, with 7 bases fitting TRBD1. V was clipped by 0 bases and J by 5 bases; unmatched bases: 9. The CDR3 contains 16 residues. Germline loops: CDR1 MNHNY, CDR2 SVGAGI (reference sequence). This chain's CDR3 is CASSYSPRDSSYGYTF. As DNA, the CDR3 is TGTGCCAGCAGTTACTCTCCGAGGGACAGCTCATATGGCTACACCTTC.

The genes are TRBV4-2 and TRBJ1-1, with 7 bases fitting TRBD1. This CDR3 spans 17 amino acids. V was clipped by 0 bases and J by 1 base; unmatched bases: 8. Germline values: CDR1 LGHNA, CDR2 YNFKEQ. This CDR3 reads CASSQDYRGRRNTEAFF. CDR3 coding DNA: TGTGCCAGCAGCCAAGATTACAGGGGACGGAGGAACACTGAAGCTTTCTTT.

This chain links TRBV5-1 with TRBJ2-5; TRBD1 agrees at 8 bases. Germline CDR1 and CDR2: SGHRS and YFSETQ. The ends lost 0 bases at V and 4 bases at J; junction bases unmatched: 8. The length of the CDR3 is 16 residues. CDR3 coding DNA: TGCGCCAGCAGCTTGGGGTCAGGGGGCAGGAGAGAGACCCAGTACTTC. Amino acid sequence: CASSLGSGGRRETQYF. The full variable domain, its missing parts supplied by reference TRBV5-1 and TRBJ2-5, is KAGVTQTPRYLIKTRGQQVTLSCSPISGHRSVSWYQQTPGQGLQFLFEYFSETQRNKGNFPGRFSGRQFSNSRSEMNVSTLELGDSALYLCASSLGSGGRRETQYFGPGTRLLVL.

The rearrangement uses TRBV11-2 and TRBJ2-4; weak D call: TRBD2 (5 bases). Germline V lookup: CDR1 SGHAT, CDR2 FQNNGV. Trimming pared 3 bases from V and 0 bases from J, leaving 9 bases between. The CDR3 is 15 residues long. The chain's CDR3 is CASSFFGLAKNIQYF. In DNA, the CDR3 is TGTGCCAGCAGCTTCTTCGGACTAGCCAAAAACATTCAGTACTTC.

V and J are TRBV4-1 and TRBJ2-5; maybe TRBD1 (6 bases). Germline CDR1 reads MGHRA; CDR2 reads YSYEKL. This CDR3 comprises 14 residues. The germline V and J ends were trimmed by 7 bases and 2 bases, with 14 bases remaining between them. The CDR3 DNA is TGCGCCAGCACTGGGGCAGGGGTACAAGAGACCCAGTACTTC. This gives the protein CASTGAGVQETQYF.

J is TRBJ1-1 and V is TRBV5-4, with a possible D match to TRBD1 (6 bases). CDR3 length: 14 residues. The V gene's germline CDR1 is SGHNT and CDR2 YYREEE (reference sequence). Trimming removed 4 bases from V and 2 bases from J, with 12 bases in between. CDR3 sequence: CASSPTGSNTEAFF. CDR3 sequence (DNA): TGTGCCAGCAGCCCAACAGGGTCTAACACTGAAGCTTTCTTT.

This clone was recorded only once. The genes are TRBV11-2 and TRBJ1-1; D unresolved. Germline-derived CDR1 and CDR2 are SGHAT and FQNNGV. The CDR3 has 14 amino acids. Trimming shortened V by 3 bases and J by 4 bases, and 12 bases separated the two germline ends. The CDR3 loop is CASSLKTLSTEAFF. The CDR3 DNA reads TGTGCCAGCAGCTTGAAGACTCTGAGCACTGAAGCTTTCTTT. Looking up the rest from reference TRBV11-2 and TRBJ1-1 gives the full variable domain: EAGVAQSPRYKIIEKRQSVAFWCNPISGHATLYWYQQILGQGPKLLIQFQNNGVVDDSQLPKDRFSAERLKGVDSTLKIQPAKLEDSAVYLCASSLKTLSTEAFFGQGTRLTVV.

The chain uses TRBV5-1 and TRBJ2-3; D remains unclear. V was clipped by 0 bases and J by 2 bases, with 7 bases between them. Germline V CDR1 and CDR2: SGHRS, YFSETQ. This CDR3 is built from 14 residues. CDR3 in amino acids: CASSLDFYTDTQYF. The CDR3 DNA sequence: TGCGCCAGCAGCTTGGACTTTTACACAGATACGCAGTATTTT. The full variable domain, rest sourced from reference TRBV5-1 and TRBJ2-3, is KAGVTQTPRYLIKTRGQQVTLSCSPISGHRSVSWYQQTPGQGLQFLFEYFSETQRNKGNFPGRFSGRQFSNSRSEMNVSTLELGDSALYLCASSLDFYTDTQYFGPGTRLTVL.

This rearrangement joins TRBV6-1 to TRBJ1-1; TRBD1 matches 8 bases. In germline, CDR1 is MNHNS, CDR2 SASEGT. This CDR3 has 17 residues. J gave up 9 bases and V 2 bases, and 17 bases lay outside the gene matches. CDR3 sequence (DNA): TGTGCCAGCAGTGAATTTGAGGGACAGGTGGGGAACTCTCAAGCTTTCTTT. Its translation: CASSEFEGQVGNSQAFF.

The chain employs TRBV12-5 and TRBJ2-7; TRBD1 might be the D (6 bases). From germline, CDR1 is LGHNT and CDR2 FRNRAP. The CDR3 is made up of 13 amino acids. Trimming took 5 bases from V and 2 from J, leaving 10 bases between them. CDR3 in amino acids: CASGAGTPYEQYF. The CDR3 DNA reads TGTGCTAGTGGTGCCGGGACACCCTACGAGCAGTACTTC.

The chain uses TRBV7-2 and TRBJ2-7; 7 bases are shared with TRBD2. The CDR3 loop spans 16 amino acids. CDR1 and CDR2 (germline): SGHTA, FQGNSA. With 6 bases clipped from V and 0 bases from J, the junction kept 11 bases outside the gene matches. CDR3 DNA sequence: TGTGCCAGCAGATACTCGACTAGCCTCCCCTCCTACGAGCAGTACTTC. This translates into CASRYSTSLPSYEQYF.

The chain is built from TRBV30 and TRBJ2-3; D remains unclear. This CDR3 comprises 17 residues. The V and J ends lost 1 base and 0 bases respectively, with 17 bases between them. Germline-derived CDR1 and CDR2 are GTSNPN and SVGIG (reference sequence). CDR3 sequence reads: CAWSGLDSGSSTDTQYF. CDR3 in DNA: TGTGCCTGGAGTGGTCTAGATAGTGGGTCTAGCACAGATACGCAGTATTTT.

The chain employs TRBV5-1 and TRBJ2-7, with D perhaps TRBD1 (7 bases). V lost 3 bases, J lost 3 bases, and 16 bases lay in between. There are 15 residues in the CDR3. Germline CDR1 SGHRS, CDR2 YFSETQ. The CDR3 region is CASSSETGRNYEQYF. The DNA of the CDR3 is TGCGCCAGCAGCTCAGAGACAGGGAGGAACTACGAGCAGTACTTC.